The rows below give T cell receptor beta chains drawn from one sample of a study of blood T cell repertoires in COVID-19. Assay used: immunoSEQ multiplex PCR; TCRdb lists only in-frame clones, some missing. The profile shows about 72,000 clones, 85% to 90% of them singletons. The source material was peripheral blood. These receptor sequences come from a woman older than 75 with active or convalescent COVID-19. CDR3s include the opening cysteine and the closing phenylalanine or tryptophan. Each record gives: clone size, D gene, J gene, V gene, CDR3 protein, CDR3 DNA. The D gene is left open where the match is weak. Some rows mark clone size as missing; the rest say once, few, many or name a class of expanded clone.

- | TRBD1 | TRBJ1-2 | TRBV6-5 | CASGKGGLAYGYTF | TGTGCCAGCGGGAAAGGGGGCTTGGCCTATGGCTACACCTTC
- | - | TRBJ2-7 | TRBV6-5 | CASSLQWGPNEQYF | TGTGCCAGCAGCCTCCAATGGGGGCCCAACGAGCAGTACTTC
- | - | TRBJ2-7 | TRBV6-5 | CASSYWGTAKSYEQYF | TGTGCCAGCAGTTACTGGGGCACGGCAAAATCCTACGAGCAGTACTTC
- | - | TRBJ2-3 | TRBV12-5 | CASGQGTSSTDTQYF | TGTGCTAGTGGTCAGGGGACCTCTAGCACAGATACGCAGTATTTT
once | TRBD2 | TRBJ2-3 | TRBV9 | CASSVSSGGPTDTQYF | TGTGCCAGCAGCGTCAGTTCGGGGGGGCCCACAGATACGCAGTATTTT
- | - | TRBJ2-7 | TRBV9 | CASSVGVSYEQYF | TGTGCCAGCAGCGTAGGTGTATCCTACGAGCAGTACTTC
- | TRBD1 | TRBJ1-2 | TRBV27 | CASTGTGNVANYGYTF | TGTGCCAGCACAGGGACAGGAAACGTCGCCAACTATGGCTACACCTTC
few | - | TRBJ1-4 | TRBV9 | CASSAYGQYEKLFF | TGTGCCAGCAGCGCCTATGGGCAGTACGAAAAACTGTTTTTT
- | TRBD2 | TRBJ2-1 | TRBV5-1 | CASNRGGYNEQFF | TGCGCCAGCAATCGGGGGGGCTACAATGAGCAGTTCTTC
- | - | TRBJ2-5 | TRBV12-3/TRBV12-4 | CASSLVPEETQYF | TGTGCCAGCAGTTTAGTGCCGGAAGAGACCCAGTACTTC
- | - | TRBJ1-1 | TRBV12-3/TRBV12-4 | CASSLEIGRSAFF | TGTGCCAGCAGCCTAGAAATCGGCCGCTCGGCTTTCTTT
- | TRBD1 | TRBJ2-7 | TRBV9 | CASSGGTGIYEQYF | TGTGCCAGCAGCGGAGGGACAGGCATCTACGAGCAGTACTTC
- | - | TRBJ2-1 | TRBV15 | CATSLQDINNEQFF | TGTGCCACCAGCTTACAGGACATAAACAATGAGCAGTTCTTC
- | TRBD1 | TRBJ2-5 | TRBV28 | CASSRWDRGSGETQYF | TGTGCCAGCAGTCGTTGGGACAGGGGAAGTGGGGAGACCCAGTACTTC